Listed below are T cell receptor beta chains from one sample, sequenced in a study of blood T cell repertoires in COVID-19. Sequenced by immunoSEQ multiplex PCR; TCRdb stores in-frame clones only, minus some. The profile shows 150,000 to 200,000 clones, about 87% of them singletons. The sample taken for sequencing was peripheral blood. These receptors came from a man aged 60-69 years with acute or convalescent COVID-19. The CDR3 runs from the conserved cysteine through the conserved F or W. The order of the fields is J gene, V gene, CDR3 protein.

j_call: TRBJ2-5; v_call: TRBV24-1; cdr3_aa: CATSEPGQGGETQYF
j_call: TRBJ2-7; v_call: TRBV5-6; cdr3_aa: CASSLPGVDYEQYF
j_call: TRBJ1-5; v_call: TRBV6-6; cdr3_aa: CASSYLGEPQHF
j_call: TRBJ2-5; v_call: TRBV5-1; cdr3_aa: CASSLAETQYF
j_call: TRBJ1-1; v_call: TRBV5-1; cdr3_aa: CASSQDRGLVAFF
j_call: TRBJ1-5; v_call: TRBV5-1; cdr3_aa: CASSLEGVGGQPQHF
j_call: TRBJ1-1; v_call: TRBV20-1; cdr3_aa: CSAFEDTEAFF
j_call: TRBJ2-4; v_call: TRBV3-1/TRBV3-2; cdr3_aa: CASSRAGAKNIQYF
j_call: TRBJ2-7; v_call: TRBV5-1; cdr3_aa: CASSLGVGGHLSYEQYF
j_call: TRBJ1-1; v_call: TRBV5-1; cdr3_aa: CASSTGQVANMNTEAFF
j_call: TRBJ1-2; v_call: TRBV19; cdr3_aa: CASSITGAYGYTF
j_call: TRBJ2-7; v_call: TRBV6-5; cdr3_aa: CASSYFGPDYEQYF
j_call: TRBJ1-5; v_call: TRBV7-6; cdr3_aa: CASSFGGRRSNQPQHF
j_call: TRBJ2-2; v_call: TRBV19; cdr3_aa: CASSILGYGELFF
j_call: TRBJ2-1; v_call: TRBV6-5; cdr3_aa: CASSKGLGDNEQFF
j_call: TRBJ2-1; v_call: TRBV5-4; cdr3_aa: CASSLGGTSYNEQFF
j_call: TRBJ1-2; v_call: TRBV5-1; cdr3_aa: CASSYDLQGYGYTF
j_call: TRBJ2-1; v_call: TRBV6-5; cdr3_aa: CASKINRDSYNEQFF
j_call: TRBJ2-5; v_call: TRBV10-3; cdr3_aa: CAISESTVPTQETQYF
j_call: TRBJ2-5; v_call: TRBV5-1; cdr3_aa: CASSLGTSGSLAETQYF
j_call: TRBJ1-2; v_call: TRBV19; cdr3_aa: CASRETGGAGYTF
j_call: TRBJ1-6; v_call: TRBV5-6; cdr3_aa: CASSLLQVDLNSPLHF
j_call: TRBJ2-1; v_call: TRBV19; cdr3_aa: CASSKTGQAFNEQFF
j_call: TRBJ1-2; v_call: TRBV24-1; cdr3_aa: CATSETGSGYTF
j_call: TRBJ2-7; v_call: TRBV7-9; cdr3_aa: CASSLYPPGTSGSYEQYF
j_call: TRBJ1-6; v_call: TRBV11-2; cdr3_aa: CASSRDNSPLHF
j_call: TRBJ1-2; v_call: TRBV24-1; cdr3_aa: CASQGADYGYTF
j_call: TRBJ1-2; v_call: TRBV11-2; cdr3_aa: CASSLERKGGANGYTF
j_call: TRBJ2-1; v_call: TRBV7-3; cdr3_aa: CASSNPGRDEQFF
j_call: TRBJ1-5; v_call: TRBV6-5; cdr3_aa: CASRDRVYSNQPQHF
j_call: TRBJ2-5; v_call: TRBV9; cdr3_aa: CASSVSWAGGTQETQYF
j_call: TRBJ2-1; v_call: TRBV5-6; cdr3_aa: CASSFRGLQYNEQFF
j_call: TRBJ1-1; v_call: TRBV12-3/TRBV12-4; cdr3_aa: CATIGRGTEAFF
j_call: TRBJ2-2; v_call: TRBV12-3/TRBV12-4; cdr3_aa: CASGLAAGELFF
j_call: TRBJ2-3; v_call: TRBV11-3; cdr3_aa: CASSIGLARGTDTQYF
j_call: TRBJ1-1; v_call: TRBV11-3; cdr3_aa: CASSPGHENTEAFF
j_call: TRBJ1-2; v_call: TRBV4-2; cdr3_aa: CASSQDQDRVPNYGYTF
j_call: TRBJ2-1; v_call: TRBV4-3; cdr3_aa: CASSQEAWTSRYNEQFF
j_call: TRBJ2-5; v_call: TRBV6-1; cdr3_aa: CASSEATSGGLGGTQYF
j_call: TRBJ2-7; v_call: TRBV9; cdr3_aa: CASSGDTYEQYF
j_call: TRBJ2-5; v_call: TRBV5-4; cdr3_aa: CASSVGTTQETQYF
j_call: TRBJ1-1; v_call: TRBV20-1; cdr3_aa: CSASHTGQGYTEAFF
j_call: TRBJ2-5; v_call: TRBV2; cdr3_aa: CASGEERDETQYF
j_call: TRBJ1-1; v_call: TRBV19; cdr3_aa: CASSPGTGYTEAFF
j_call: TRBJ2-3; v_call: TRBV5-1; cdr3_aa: CASSPAGQSTDTQYF
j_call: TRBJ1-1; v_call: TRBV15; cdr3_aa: CATSRDGYNTEAFF
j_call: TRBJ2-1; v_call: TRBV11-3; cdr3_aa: CASSSRSTDEQFF
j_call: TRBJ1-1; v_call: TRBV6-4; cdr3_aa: CASSQDGWSTEAFF